This record looks at one TCR beta chain sequence and its context. As handled by the study authors: For nucleated cells, counts were estimated from reference gene primer amplification. Libraries were prepared by immunoSEQ multiplex PCR; TCRdb keeps only in-frame clonotypes and omits some of them. V and J calls and clone size are given by that table; D and trimming were obtained from the DNA. In the table there are about 180,000 clones, roughly 88% of which are singletons. This sample is drawn from a study of blood T cell repertoires in COVID-19. The germline gives CDR1 SGHDT, CDR2 YYEEEE. This CDR3 is 15 amino acids long. The V end lost 3 bases, the J end lost 6 bases, and 15 bases lay between the germline ends.

The TCR originated in a human donor with active or convalescent COVID-19. The donor label of this sample is uncertain. The sequenced sample consisted of peripheral blood. The chain couples TRBV5-6 to TRBJ2-2, with no clear D. Here the CDR3 reads CASSWRRLSAGELFF. The CDR3 bases are TGTGCCAGCAGCTGGCGGCGGTTGTCGGCCGGGGAGCTGTTTTTT.